This T cell receptor beta chain comes out of a study of T cell changes during pregnancy in multiple sclerosis. CDR1 SNHLY and CDR2 FYNNEI come from the germline V gene. The V gene lost 3 bases and the J gene lost 4 bases, with 7 bases spanning the gap. The CDR3 totals 12 residues. A single count supports this clone. Here immunoSEQ multiplex PCR was the method, and the copy in TCRdb shows in-frame clones only, minus some. The sample lists some 80,000 clones, approximately 89% occurring once. The sample was peripheral blood, taken in the first trimester of pregnancy. The receptor's source is a female donor with multiple sclerosis, enrolled in a pregnancy study. The chain is built from TRBV2 and TRBJ2-7; D ambiguous. The CDR3, as DNA: TGTGCCAGCAGTGACCTCGCGTACGAGCAGTACTTC. Its translation: CASSDLAYEQYF. The entire variable domain, with the rest obtained from reference TRBV2 and TRBJ2-7, is as follows: EPEVTQTPSHQVTQMGQEVILRCVPISNHLYFYWYRQILGQKVEFLVSFYNNEISEKSEIFDDQFSVERPDGSNFTLKIRSTKLEDSAMYFCASSDLAYEQYFGPGTRLTVT.